Below, 20 T cell receptor beta chains from the same sample are listed, as sequenced in a study of T-cell memory formation after mild COVID-19. One entry per CDR3 protein results from TCRdb running MiXCR on the 5' RACE reads. The sample carries 150,000 to 200,000 distinct CDR3 sequences, roughly 28% recorded once. Sequenced material: PBMCs or a T cell subset sorted from them (not recorded which). The receptors shown here come from an adult woman who had mild COVID-19 (a few samples of this study predate the infection). Cell type and time point are not known.

J is TRBJ2-2 and V is TRBV7-8, with D perhaps matching TRBD2 (6 bases). Looked up from germline, CDR1 is SGHVS and CDR2 is FQNEAQ. Trimming stripped 1 base from V and 3 bases from J, with 12 bases between. The CDR3 is 16 residues long. CDR3 DNA: TGTGCCAGCAGCTTAGTCCCGGGAGAGTACACCGGGGAGCTGTTTTTT. As protein: CASSLVPGEYTGELFF.

This clonotype showed up just a few times. The V call is TRBV18, the J call TRBJ2-5, with 7 bases that match TRBD1. The CDR3 is made up of 13 amino acids. V lost 4 bases, J lost 3 bases, and 2 bases stayed unmatched. Germline-derived CDR1 and CDR2 are KGHSH and LQKENI. CDR3 nucleotide sequence: TGTGCCAGCTCACGGGACAGTGAAGAGACCCAGTACTTC. It specifies CASSRDSEETQYF.

The chain employs TRBV7-9 and TRBJ2-3; the match to TRBD2 covers 10 bases. The CDR3 covers 18 residues. CDR1 is SEHNR and CDR2 is FQNEAQ in the germline V gene (reference sequence). The V and J ends lost 1 base and 1 base, in that order; junction bases with no gene match: 8. As DNA, the CDR3 is TGTGCCAGCAGCTTAGAGGTAGCGGGAGGCCCTGGCACAGATACGCAGTATTTT. This translates into CASSLEVAGGPGTDTQYF.

The chain is built from TRBV12-3 or TRBV12-4 and TRBJ2-7; D call uncertain. The CDR3 is 14 amino acids. Trimming took off 2 bases at V and 3 bases at J, with 11 bases between the two ends. CDR3 nucleotides: TGTGCCAGCAGTTTAATGGGATATGGCTACGAGCAGTACTTC. Its translation is CASSLMGYGYEQYF.

This sequence joins TRBV20-1 and TRBJ1-5; no reliable D call. CDR1 is DFQATT, CDR2 SNEGSKA, per germline (reference sequence). The V end lost 1 base, the J end lost 3 bases, and 16 bases lay between the germline ends. This CDR3 contains 16 residues. This CDR3 is CSARVIGGGPNQPQHF. The CDR3 nucleotides read TGCAGTGCTAGAGTAATAGGCGGAGGGCCCAATCAGCCCCAGCATTTT.

CDR3 protein: CASVSHSVSYEQYF. The CDR3 DNA follows: TGTGCCAGCGTTTCGCACAGTGTCTCCTACGAGCAGTACTTC. J is TRBJ2-7 and V is TRBV9; the D is unclear. Trimming pared 7 bases from V and 0 bases from J, leaving 14 bases between. The CDR3 has 14 residues. In germline, CDR1 is SGDLS, CDR2 YYNGEE.

The chain joins TRBV20-1 to TRBJ1-1; no firm D call. Germline V CDR1 and CDR2: DFQATT, SNEGSKA (reference sequence). The V and J ends lost 6 bases and 3 bases respectively, with 8 bases between them. The CDR3 extends over 11 amino acids. Written as DNA, the CDR3 is TGCAGTGCCGGCCTGGACACTGAAGCTTTCTTT. The encoded protein is CSAGLDTEAFF.

This rearrangement joins TRBV29-1 to TRBJ2-3, with TRBD2 identical over 9 bases. The CDR3 is made up of 15 amino acids. The germline V gene encodes CDR1 SQVTM and CDR2 ANQGSEA. V shed 8 bases, J shed 1 base, and the junction held 10 bases outside the gene matches. Written as DNA, the CDR3 is TGCAGCTCATCCCCCCGACTAGCGGGCACAGATACGCAGTATTTT. It encodes CSSSPRLAGTDTQYF.

The J gene is TRBJ1-1, the V gene TRBV3-1, with D possibly matching TRBD1 (6 bases). Germline V lookup: CDR1 LGHDT, CDR2 YNNKEL (reference sequence). V lost 3 bases to trimming and J lost 2 bases, with 13 bases between them. The CDR3 totals 15 residues. In DNA, the CDR3 is TGTGCCAGCAGCCATGGACAGATAATTAACACTGAAGCTTTCTTT. This sequence encodes CASSHGQIINTEAFF.

This clonotype was counted a few times. Sequence at one end of the junction differs from germline and may be a read error. The chain has TRBV29-1 and TRBJ2-2, with 9 bases fitting TRBD1. Per the germline V gene, CDR1 is SQVTM and CDR2 is ANQGSEA. The CDR3 length is 17 residues. The CDR3 sequence: CNVEGVRDRARTGELFF. CDR3 nucleotides: TGCAACGTTGAAGGCGTCCGGGACAGGGCTAGGACCGGGGAGCTGTTTTTT.

This sequence joins TRBV10-3 and TRBJ2-6; D unclear. This CDR3 region has 18 residues. V lost 0 bases, J lost 0 bases, and 12 bases lay in between. Germline-derived CDR1 and CDR2 are ENHRY and SYGVKD. CDR3 DNA: TGTGCCATCAGTGAGTCGGCGGTGGGCAGCTCTGGGGCCAACGTCCTGACTTTC. Translating gives CAISESAVGSSGANVLTF.

The chain recombines TRBV20-1 with TRBJ2-1; D is undetermined. The V end was cut by 3 bases, the J end by 8 bases, with 5 bases between. The germline CDR1 and CDR2 sequences are DFQATT and SNEGSKA (reference sequence). CDR3 size: 10 residues. CDR3: CSASSDEQFF. CDR3 in DNA: TGCAGTGCTAGTTCCGATGAGCAGTTCTTC.

This chain uses TRBV12-3 or TRBV12-4 with TRBJ1-1; no clear D. CDR3 length: 14 residues. The V and J ends lost 10 bases and 2 bases respectively, with 17 bases between them. The CDR3 sequence is CATKERRFNTEAFF. The CDR3 DNA sequence: TGTGCCACCAAGGAGCGTCGGTTTAACACTGAAGCTTTCTTT.

This chain joins TRBV5-6 and TRBJ2-7, with D unresolved. Germline V gene data show CDR1 as SGHDT and CDR2 as YYEEEE. V gave up 4 bases and J gave up 4 bases, with 15 bases separating them. There are 14 residues in the CDR3. The CDR3 sequence: CASSPQATRYEQYF. CDR3 DNA: TGTGCCAGCAGCCCCCAGGCGACCCGTTACGAGCAGTACTTC. Together with reference TRBV5-6 and TRBJ2-7, the CDR3 gives the full variable domain: DAGVTQSPTHLIKTRGQQVTLRCSPKSGHDTVSWYQQALGQGPQFIFQYYEEEERQRGNFPDRFSGHQFPNYSSELNVNALLLGDSALYLCASSPQATRYEQYFGPGTRLTVT.

This clonotype appeared a few times. This chain links TRBV29-1 with TRBJ1-1, with D unclear. Per germline, CDR1 SQVTM and CDR2 ANQGSEA. The CDR3 length is 12 residues. V lost 4 bases and J lost 0, with 6 bases in between. The chain's CDR3 is CSVVPVNTEAFF. The CDR3 bases are TGCAGCGTTGTACCAGTGAACACTGAAGCTTTCTTT.

The chain has TRBV12-3 or TRBV12-4 and TRBJ2-7; tentatively, D is TRBD2 (7 bases). This CDR3 comprises 13 residues. The V and J ends lost 6 bases and 6 bases respectively, with 15 bases between them. CDR3 nucleotide sequence: TGTGCCAGCAGCCTTGGGGGGGCGCGCGAGCAGTACTTC. This translates into CASSLGGAREQYF.

This clonotype was seen more than once but under ten times. Mismatch with germline at one junction end may stem from a read error. This rearrangement joins TRBV5-1 to TRBJ2-1; TRBD1 aligns across 12 bases. Germline CDR1 is SGHRS and CDR2 is YFSETQ. This CDR3 comprises 15 residues. CDR3 DNA sequence: TGCGCCAGCTCCGGGACAGGGGGCTCCCACAATGAGCAGTTCTTC. This gives the protein CASSGTGGSHNEQFF.

The J gene is TRBJ2-5, the V gene TRBV7-9; D is uncertain. This CDR3 is 12 amino acids long. The germline CDR1 and CDR2 sequences are SEHNR and FQNEAQ (reference sequence). V gave up 6 bases and J gave up 0 bases, with 5 bases separating them. CDR3 sequence (DNA): TGTGCCAGCAGGTCCTACCAAGAGACCCAGTACTTC. Translating gives CASRSYQETQYF.

This clonotype turned up a few times. V is TRBV4-1 and J is TRBJ2-2; weak D call: TRBD1 (6 bases). This CDR3 contains 19 residues. Trimming left V 0 bases short and J 9 bases short, with 26 bases between. CDR1 is MGHRA and CDR2 is YSYEKL in the germline V gene. The chain's CDR3 is CASSQERGLTGKGSWELFF. CDR3 sequence (DNA): TGCGCCAGCAGCCAAGAACGGGGATTAACAGGGAAGGGTTCCTGGGAGCTGTTTTTT.

The J gene is TRBJ2-7, the V gene TRBV18; D is ambiguous. V lost 3 bases and J 4 bases, leaving 13 bases between the germline ends. This CDR3 contains 14 residues. The germline gives CDR1 KGHSH, CDR2 LQKENI. This chain's CDR3 is CASSPGPRRYEQYF. CDR3 bases: TGTGCCAGCTCACCGGGTCCTAGAAGGTACGAGCAGTACTTC.